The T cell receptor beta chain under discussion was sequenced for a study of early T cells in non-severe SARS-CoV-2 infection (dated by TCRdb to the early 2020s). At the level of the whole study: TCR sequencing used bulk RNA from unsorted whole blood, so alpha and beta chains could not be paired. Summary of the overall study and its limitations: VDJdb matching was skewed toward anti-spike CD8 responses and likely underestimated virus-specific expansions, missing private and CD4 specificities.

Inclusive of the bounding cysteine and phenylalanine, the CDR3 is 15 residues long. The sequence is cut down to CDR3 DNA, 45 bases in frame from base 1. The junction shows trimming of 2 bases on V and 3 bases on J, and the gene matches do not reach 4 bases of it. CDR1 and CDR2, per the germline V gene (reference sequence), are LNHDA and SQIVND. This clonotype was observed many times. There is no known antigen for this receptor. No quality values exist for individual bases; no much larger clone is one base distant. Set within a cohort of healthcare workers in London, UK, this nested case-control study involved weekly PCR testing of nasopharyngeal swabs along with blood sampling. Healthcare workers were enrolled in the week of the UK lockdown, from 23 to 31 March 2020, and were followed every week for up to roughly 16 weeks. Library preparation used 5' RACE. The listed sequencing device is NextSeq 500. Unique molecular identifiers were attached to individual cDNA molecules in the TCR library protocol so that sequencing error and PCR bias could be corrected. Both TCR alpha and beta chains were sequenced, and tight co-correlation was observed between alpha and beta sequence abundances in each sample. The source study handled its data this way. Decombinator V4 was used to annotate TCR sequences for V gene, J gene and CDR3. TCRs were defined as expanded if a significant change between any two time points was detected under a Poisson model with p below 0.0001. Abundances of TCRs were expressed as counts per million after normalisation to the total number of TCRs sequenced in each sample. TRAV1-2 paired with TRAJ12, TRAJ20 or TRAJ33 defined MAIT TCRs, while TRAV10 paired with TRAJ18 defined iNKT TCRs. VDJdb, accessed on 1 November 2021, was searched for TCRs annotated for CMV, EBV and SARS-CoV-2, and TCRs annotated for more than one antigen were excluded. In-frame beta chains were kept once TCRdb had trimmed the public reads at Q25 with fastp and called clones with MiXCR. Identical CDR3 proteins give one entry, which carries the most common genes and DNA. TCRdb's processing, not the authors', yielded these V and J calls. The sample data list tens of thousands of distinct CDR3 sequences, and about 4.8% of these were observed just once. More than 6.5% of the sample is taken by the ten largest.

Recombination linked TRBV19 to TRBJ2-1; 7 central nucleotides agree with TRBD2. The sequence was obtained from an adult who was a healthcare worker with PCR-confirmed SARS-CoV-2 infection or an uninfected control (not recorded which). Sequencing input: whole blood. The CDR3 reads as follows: CASSIFGLVYNEQFF. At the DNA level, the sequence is TGTGCCAGTAGTATATTCGGACTAGTCTACAATGAGCAGTTCTTC.